This entry describes one T cell receptor beta chain. Its antigen is not known. The PCR contained 60 Vbeta and 13 Jbeta primers. Generated by immunoSEQ multiplex PCR, the TCRdb table keeps only in-frame clones and is missing some. This table holds some 220,000 clones, approximately 82% found once. The CDR3 covers 13 residues. Trimming shortened V by 0 bases and J by 2 bases, and 4 bases separated the two germline ends. Germline V lookup: CDR1 LNHDA, CDR2 SQIVND (reference sequence). The data stem from a study of cytomegalovirus exposure and HLA in healthy donors. Study-wide results and limits: A few chains linked to CMV were shown in vitro to be specific for CMV antigens.

Sample: PBMCs. The chain carries TRBV19 and TRBJ1-1, with no clear D. This TCR was recovered from a woman aged 40 to 49 in good health and CMV-seronegative. The CDR3 DNA reads as TGTGCCAGTAGTATAGAGCTAAACACTGAAGCTTTCTTT. It encodes CASSIELNTEAFF.